The clone carrying this T cell receptor (beta chain) has more than one count but fewer than ten. No antigen is known for it. These data belong to a study of T cells in Graves' hyperthyroidism and ophthalmopathy. On the study more broadly: Blood was drawn when the patient was first diagnosed and still untreated.

The germline V gene encodes CDR1 MDHEN and CDR2 SYDVKM. This CDR3 is built from 11 residues. Study outcomes and limitations: In the blood, most expanded thyroid clonotypes above 0.001 appeared as well. Before onset, by a median of approximately 6.8 months, the model predicted ophthalmopathy.

Regions amplified from RNA transcripts were the TCR beta CDR3 regions. Carried out on the TCR CDR3, a first-round RT-PCR used the HTBI primer set. TCRdb reprocessed the multiplex PCR reads with MiXCR, giving one entry per CDR3 protein. The table has about 270,000 distinct CDR3 sequences, approximately 21% seen once. The chain has TRBV28 and TRBJ1-1; D might be TRBD1 (6 bases). The sample comprised blood. The clonotype was recovered from a man under 40 with Graves' ophthalmopathy. The CDR3 nucleotides read TGTGCTGGGGGCCTGAACACTGAAGCTTTCTTT. Protein product: CAGGLNTEAFF.